This record covers a single TCR beta chain. Its antigen is as yet unknown. The germline gene is not matched at one end of the junction; a read error may be the cause. Together with a sample-barcoded 5' primer, a J-beta primer mix was included in a second PCR lasting about 6 to 11 cycles. A minimum of 3 million CDR3-containing paired-end reads was obtained for each sample. TCRdb itself ran the 5' RACE reads through MiXCR, one entry per CDR3 protein. The sample holds 1.5 million to 1.9 million distinct CDR3 sequences, about 45% seen once. The CDR3 has 18 residues. Germline V gives CDR1 SGHRS, CDR2 YFSETQ. This sample is drawn from a study of blood T cells in healthy people across ages. The authors extracted at least 5 micrograms of total RNA per sample. Study results and limitations: It was not possible, with unsorted PBMCs, to conclusively compare naive and antigen-experienced cells. Versus aged donors, long-lived donors had higher diversity and more naive CD4+ cells.

The receptor was isolated from a woman aged 18-29 years in good health. Sample: blood. The rearrangement uses TRBV5-1 and TRBJ1-2; TRBD1 matches at 11 bases. The CDR3 coding sequence is TGCGCCAGCAGCCCGCTAGGACAGGGGGCCGAGTTATTTGTAGGCTACGCCTTC. Protein sequence: CASSPLGQGAELFVGYAF.